Listed below are T cell receptor beta chains from one sample, sequenced in a study of radiation and T cells in renal cell carcinoma. Sequenced by immunoSEQ multiplex PCR; TCRdb stores in-frame clones only, minus some. This table holds tens of thousands of clones, 89% found once. Sequenced here: blood, sampled from a patient whose treatment included radiotherapy and nephrectomy. The source is a woman between 65 and 79 years old with renal cell carcinoma. Both conserved end residues are part of each CDR3. Fields, in order: J gene, V gene, CDR3 protein.

J: TRBJ1-2; V: TRBV30; CDR3: CAWSFTTGYNYGYTF
J: TRBJ1-1; V: TRBV19; CDR3: CASSFSGNTEAFF
J: TRBJ2-2; V: TRBV10-3; CDR3: CAISESELAGMNTGELFF
J: TRBJ1-2; V: TRBV27; CDR3: CASSQKPGRIYGYTF
J: TRBJ1-2; V: TRBV27; CDR3: CASRYFGTAVDTF
J: TRBJ1-1; V: TRBV6-5; CDR3: CASITRAKNTEAFF
J: TRBJ2-7; V: TRBV5-4; CDR3: CASSLPSGGTGYEQYF
J: TRBJ2-5; V: TRBV4-1; CDR3: CASSQGSGLATATQYF
J: TRBJ2-3; V: TRBV7-6; CDR3: CASSLALDTQYF
J: TRBJ1-5; V: TRBV27; CDR3: CASGTGTGGEWGNQPQHF
J: TRBJ2-7; V: TRBV10-3; CDR3: CAISESGQSYEQYF
J: TRBJ2-2; V: TRBV7-3; CDR3: CASSFGTQGAGGELFF
J: TRBJ2-3; V: TRBV28; CDR3: CASSPTPGFPHF
J: TRBJ2-3; V: TRBV27; CDR3: CASSFSGGATDTQYF
J: TRBJ1-6; V: TRBV7-2; CDR3: CASSPNIGSYNSPLHF
J: TRBJ1-4; V: TRBV7-9; CDR3: CASSLGYRDYSTNEKLFF
J: TRBJ1-1; V: TRBV19; CDR3: CASSPGTGGARNTEAFF
J: TRBJ1-6; V: TRBV7-2; CDR3: CASRLGTGGSSPLHF
J: TRBJ1-5; V: TRBV30; CDR3: CAWKDGQDNQPQHF
J: TRBJ2-5; V: TRBV5-1; CDR3: CASSLRRGQETQYF
J: TRBJ2-7; V: TRBV5-4; CDR3: CASSSSGGTQIYEQYF